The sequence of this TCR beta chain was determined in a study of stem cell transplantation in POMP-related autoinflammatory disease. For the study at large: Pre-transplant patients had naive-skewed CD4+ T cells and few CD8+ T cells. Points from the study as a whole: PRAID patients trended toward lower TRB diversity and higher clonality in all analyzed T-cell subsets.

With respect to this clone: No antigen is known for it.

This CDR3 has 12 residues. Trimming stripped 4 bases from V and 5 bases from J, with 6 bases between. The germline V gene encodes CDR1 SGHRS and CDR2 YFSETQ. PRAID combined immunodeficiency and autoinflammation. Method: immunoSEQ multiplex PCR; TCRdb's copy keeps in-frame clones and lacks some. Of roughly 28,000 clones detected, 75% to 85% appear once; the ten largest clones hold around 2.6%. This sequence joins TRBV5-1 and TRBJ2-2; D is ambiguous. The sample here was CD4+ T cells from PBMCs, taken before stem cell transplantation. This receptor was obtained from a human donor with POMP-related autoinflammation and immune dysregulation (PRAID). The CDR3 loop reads CASSSRTGELFF. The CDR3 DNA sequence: TGCGCCAGCAGCAGTAGGACCGGGGAGCTGTTTTTT.